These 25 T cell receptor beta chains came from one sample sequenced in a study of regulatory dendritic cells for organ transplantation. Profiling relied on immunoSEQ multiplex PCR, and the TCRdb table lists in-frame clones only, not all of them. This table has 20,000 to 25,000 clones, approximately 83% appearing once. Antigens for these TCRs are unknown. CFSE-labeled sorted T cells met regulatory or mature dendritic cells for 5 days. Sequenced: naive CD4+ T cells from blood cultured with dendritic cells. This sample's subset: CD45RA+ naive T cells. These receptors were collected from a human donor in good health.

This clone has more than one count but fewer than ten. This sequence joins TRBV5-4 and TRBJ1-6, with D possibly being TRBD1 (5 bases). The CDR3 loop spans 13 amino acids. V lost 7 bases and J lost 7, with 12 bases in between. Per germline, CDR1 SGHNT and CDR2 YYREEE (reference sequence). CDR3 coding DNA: TGTGCCAGCGCTAATGGGGGGAATTCACCCCTCCACTTT. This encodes CASANGGNSPLHF.

The CDR3: CASSFRSAGRRSSYNEQFF. The CDR3 nucleotides read TGTGCCAGCAGCTTTCGGTCAGCGGGACGCAGAAGCTCCTACAATGAGCAGTTCTTC. The rearrangement links TRBV5-5 to TRBJ2-1; 7 bases match TRBD2. The CDR3 covers 19 residues. CDR1 and CDR2 from the germline V gene are SGHKS and YYEKEE (reference sequence). V gave up 2 bases and J gave up 0 bases; unmatched junction bases: 14.

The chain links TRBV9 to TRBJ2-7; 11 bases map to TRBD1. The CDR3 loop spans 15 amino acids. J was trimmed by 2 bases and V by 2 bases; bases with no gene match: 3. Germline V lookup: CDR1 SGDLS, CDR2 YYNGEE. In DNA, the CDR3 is TGTGCCAGCAGCGTGGGACAGGGGGGAACCTACGAGCAGTACTTC. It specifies CASSVGQGGTYEQYF.

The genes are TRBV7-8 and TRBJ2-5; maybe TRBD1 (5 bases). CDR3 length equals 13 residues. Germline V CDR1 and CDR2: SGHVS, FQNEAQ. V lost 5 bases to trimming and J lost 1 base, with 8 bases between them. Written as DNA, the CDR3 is TGTGCCAGCAGCCCAGGGCTCCAAGAGACCCAGTACTTC. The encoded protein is CASSPGLQETQYF.

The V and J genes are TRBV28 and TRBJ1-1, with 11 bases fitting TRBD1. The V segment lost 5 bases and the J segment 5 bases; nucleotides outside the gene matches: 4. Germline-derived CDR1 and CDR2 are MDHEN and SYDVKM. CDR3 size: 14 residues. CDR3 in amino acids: CASSLRDRGTEAFF. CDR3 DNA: TGTGCCAGCAGTCTCCGGGACAGGGGGACTGAAGCTTTCTTT.

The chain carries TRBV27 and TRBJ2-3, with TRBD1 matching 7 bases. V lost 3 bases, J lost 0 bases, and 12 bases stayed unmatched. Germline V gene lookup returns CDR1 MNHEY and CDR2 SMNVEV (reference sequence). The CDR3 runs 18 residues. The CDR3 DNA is TGTGCCAGCAGTTTCTTCCCCGGGACAGAAACTAGCACAGATACGCAGTATTTT. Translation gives CASSFFPGTETSTDTQYF.

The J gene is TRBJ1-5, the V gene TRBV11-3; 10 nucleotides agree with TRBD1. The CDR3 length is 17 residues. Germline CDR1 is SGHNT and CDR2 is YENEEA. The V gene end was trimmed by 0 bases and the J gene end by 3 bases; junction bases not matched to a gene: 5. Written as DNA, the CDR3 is TGTGCCAGCAGCTTAGAAGCGGGACAGGGGCACAATCAGCCCCAGCATTTT. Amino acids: CASSLEAGQGHNQPQHF.

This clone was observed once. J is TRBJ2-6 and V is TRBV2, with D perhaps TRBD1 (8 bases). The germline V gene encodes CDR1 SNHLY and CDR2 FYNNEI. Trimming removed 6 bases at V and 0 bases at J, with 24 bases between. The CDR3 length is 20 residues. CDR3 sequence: CASSQRDPGQVRSGANVLTF. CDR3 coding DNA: TGTGCCAGCAGCCAGCGGGACCCGGGACAGGTCCGCTCTGGGGCCAACGTCCTGACTTTC.

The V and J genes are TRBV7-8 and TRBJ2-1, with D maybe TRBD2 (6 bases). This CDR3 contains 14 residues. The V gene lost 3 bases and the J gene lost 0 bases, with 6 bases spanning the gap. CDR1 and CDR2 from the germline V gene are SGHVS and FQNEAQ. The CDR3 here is CASSFSGSYNEQFF. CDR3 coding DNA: TGTGCCAGCAGCTTTAGCGGCTCCTACAATGAGCAGTTCTTC.

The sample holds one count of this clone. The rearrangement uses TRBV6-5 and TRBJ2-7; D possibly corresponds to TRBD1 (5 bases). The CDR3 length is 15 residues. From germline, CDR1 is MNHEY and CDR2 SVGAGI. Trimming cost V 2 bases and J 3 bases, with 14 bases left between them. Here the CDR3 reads CASSYAWGGSYEQYF. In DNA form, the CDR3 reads TGTGCCAGCAGTTACGCTTGGGGCGGAAGCTACGAGCAGTACTTC.

This CDR3 reads CASRGQGAPQETQYF. The CDR3 DNA reads TGTGCCAGCAGAGGGCAGGGGGCGCCCCAAGAGACCCAGTACTTC. The chain joins TRBV2 to TRBJ2-5; 8 nucleotides match TRBD1. The CDR3 sequence is 15 residues long. J was trimmed by 1 base and V by 6 bases; bases with no gene match: 7. Germline V gene sequence: CDR1 SNHLY, CDR2 FYNNEI. Using reference TRBV2 and TRBJ2-5 for the parts outside the CDR3, the full variable domain is EPEVTQTPSHQVTQMGQEVILRCVPISNHLYFYWYRQILGQKVEFLVSFYNNEISEKSEIFDDQFSVERPDGSNFTLKIRSTKLEDSAMYFCASRGQGAPQETQYFGPGTRLLVL.

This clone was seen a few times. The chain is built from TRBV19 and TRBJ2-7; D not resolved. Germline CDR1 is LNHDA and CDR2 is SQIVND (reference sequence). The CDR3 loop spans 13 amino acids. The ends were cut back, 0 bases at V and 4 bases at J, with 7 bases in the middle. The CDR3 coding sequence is TGTGCCAGTAGTATAGATCTGGAATACGAGCAGTACTTC. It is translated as CASSIDLEYEQYF.

The CDR3 nucleotides read TGTGCCAGCAGCCTCACATCCAGGGGGGCCTACGGTGAGCAGTTCTTC. Its translation: CASSLTSRGAYGEQFF. V gene TRBV4-2 combines with J gene TRBJ2-1, with a possible D match to TRBD1 (7 bases). Trimming removed 4 bases from V and 9 bases from J, with 22 bases in between. In germline, CDR1 is LGHNA, CDR2 YNFKEQ. The CDR3 is 16 amino acids.

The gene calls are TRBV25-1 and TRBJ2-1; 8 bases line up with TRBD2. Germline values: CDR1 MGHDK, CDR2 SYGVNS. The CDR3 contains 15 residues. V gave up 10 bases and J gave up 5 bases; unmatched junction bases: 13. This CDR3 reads CATPHGGRPHNEQFF. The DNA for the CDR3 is TGTGCCACCCCCCACGGCGGGAGGCCTCACAATGAGCAGTTCTTC. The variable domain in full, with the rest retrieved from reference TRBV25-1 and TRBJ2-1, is EADIYQTPRYLVIGTGKKITLECSQTMGHDKMYWYQQDPGMELHLIHYSYGVNSTEKGDLSSESTVSRIRTEHFPLTLESARPSHTSQYLCATPHGGRPHNEQFFGPGTRLTVL.

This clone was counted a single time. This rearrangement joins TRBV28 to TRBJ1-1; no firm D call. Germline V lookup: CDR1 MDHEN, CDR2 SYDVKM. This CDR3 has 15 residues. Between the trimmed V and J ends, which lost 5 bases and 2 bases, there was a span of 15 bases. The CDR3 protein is CASSQSVPINTEAFF. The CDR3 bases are TGTGCCAGCAGTCAATCGGTCCCGATCAACACTGAAGCTTTCTTT.

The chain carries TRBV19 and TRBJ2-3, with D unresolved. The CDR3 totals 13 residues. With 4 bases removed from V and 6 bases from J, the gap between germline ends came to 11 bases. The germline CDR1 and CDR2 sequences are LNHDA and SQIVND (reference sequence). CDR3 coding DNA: TGTGCCAGTAGTACCGGCCAACCCGATACGCAGTATTTT. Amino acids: CASSTGQPDTQYF.

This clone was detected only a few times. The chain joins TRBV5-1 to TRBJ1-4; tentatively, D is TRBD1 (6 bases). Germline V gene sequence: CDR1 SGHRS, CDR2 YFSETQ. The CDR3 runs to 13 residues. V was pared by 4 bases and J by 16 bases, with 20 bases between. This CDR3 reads CASSLFEGGETFF. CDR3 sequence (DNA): TGCGCCAGCAGCCTCTTCGAGGGGGGGGAGACGTTTTTT. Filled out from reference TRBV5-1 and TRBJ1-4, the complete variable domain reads KAGVTQTPRYLIKTRGQQVTLSCSPISGHRSVSWYQQTPGQGLQFLFEYFSETQRNKGNFPGRFSGRQFSNSRSEMNVSTLELGDSALYLCASSLFEGGETFFGSGTQLSVL.

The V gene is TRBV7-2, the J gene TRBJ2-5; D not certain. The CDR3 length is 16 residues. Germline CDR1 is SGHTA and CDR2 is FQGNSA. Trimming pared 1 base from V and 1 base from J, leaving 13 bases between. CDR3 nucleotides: TGTGCCAGCAGCTTAGTTTCGGGCAGCTTCCAAGAGACCCAGTACTTC. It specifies CASSLVSGSFQETQYF.

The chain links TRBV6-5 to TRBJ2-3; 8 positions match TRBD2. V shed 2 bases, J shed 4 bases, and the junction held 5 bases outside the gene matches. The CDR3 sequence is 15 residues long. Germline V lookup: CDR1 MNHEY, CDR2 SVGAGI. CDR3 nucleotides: TGTGCCAGCAGTTACGGAGCGGGGGTGGCAGATACGCAGTATTTT. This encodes CASSYGAGVADTQYF.

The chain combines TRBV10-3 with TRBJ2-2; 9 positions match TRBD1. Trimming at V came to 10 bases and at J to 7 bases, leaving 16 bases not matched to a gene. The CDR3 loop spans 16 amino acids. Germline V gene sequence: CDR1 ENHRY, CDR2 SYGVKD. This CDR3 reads CATGLQGASFLGELFF. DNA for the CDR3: TGTGCCACCGGGTTACAGGGGGCGTCGTTCCTCGGGGAGCTGTTTTTT.

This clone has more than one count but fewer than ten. CDR3 bases: TGCGCCAGCAGCCAAGATCTTACAGTGCGCACCTTC. Translated: CASSQDLTVRTF. V usage is TRBV4-1 and J usage is TRBJ1-2; D remains ambiguous. Germline CDR1 is MGHRA and CDR2 is YSYEKL. The germline V and J ends were trimmed by 0 bases and 13 bases, with 12 bases remaining between them. CDR3 length: 12 amino acids.

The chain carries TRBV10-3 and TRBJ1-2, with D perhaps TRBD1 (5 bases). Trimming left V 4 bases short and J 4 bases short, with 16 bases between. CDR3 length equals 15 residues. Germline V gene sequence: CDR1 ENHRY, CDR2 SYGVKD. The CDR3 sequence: CAISARVEGTYGYTF. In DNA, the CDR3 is TGTGCCATCAGTGCCAGGGTGGAGGGGACCTATGGCTACACCTTC.

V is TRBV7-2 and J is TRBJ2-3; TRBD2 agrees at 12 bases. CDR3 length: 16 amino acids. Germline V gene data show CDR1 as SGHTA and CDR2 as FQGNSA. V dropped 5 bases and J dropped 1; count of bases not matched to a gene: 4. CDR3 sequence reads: CASSMRTSGGTDTQYF. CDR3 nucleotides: TGTGCCAGCAGCATGAGGACTAGCGGGGGCACAGATACGCAGTATTTT.

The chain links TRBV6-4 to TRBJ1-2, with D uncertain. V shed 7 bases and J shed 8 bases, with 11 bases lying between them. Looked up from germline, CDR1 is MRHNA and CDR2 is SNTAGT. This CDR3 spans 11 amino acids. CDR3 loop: CASTLAVGYTF. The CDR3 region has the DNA TGTGCCAGCACGCTGGCAGTCGGCTACACCTTC.

Written as DNA, the CDR3 is TGTGCCAGCGGGATTAACACAGATACGCAGTATTTT. This translates into CASGINTDTQYF. The chain links TRBV7-9 to TRBJ2-3; D not resolved. Deletions cut 8 bases from V and 2 bases from J, with 8 bases between. The CDR3 runs to 12 residues. Per germline, CDR1 SEHNR and CDR2 FQNEAQ (reference sequence).